This T cell receptor beta chain was sequenced for a study of T cells in lung cancer brain metastases. On the study more broadly: Tobacco use history was present in about 85% of the roughly 20 patients, median about 43 pack-years. No interval therapy was given to about 90% of the roughly 20 patients.

Study results and caveats: The complete infiltrating T cell repertoire may not have been retrieved from FFPE.

By frequency in the sample, this clone is large. Its antigen remains unidentified. Assay: immunoSEQ multiplex PCR; the TCRdb copy retains only in-frame clones and omits some. The sample consists of about 5,600 clones, more than 80% of them appearing once. Patients had resection for synchronous oligometastatic disease or delayed recurrence of a solitary brain metastasis. The ends were cut back, 3 bases at V and 4 bases at J, with 9 bases in the middle. This CDR3 comprises 13 residues. Germline assignment: CDR1 SGHNT and CDR2 YENEEA. The sequence was collected from a man aged 45-65 years with non-small cell lung cancer that had spread to the brain. The chain links TRBV11-3 to TRBJ1-1; possibly TRBD1 for D (6 bases). Sample: tumor tissue from a brain metastasis. DNA for the CDR3: TGTGCCAGCAGCTTCAGGGGAGGCACTGAAGCTTTCTTT. This sequence encodes CASSFRGGTEAFF.